The 19 T cell receptor beta chains below all came from one sample that was sequenced in a study of OX40 agonist ivuxolimab in advanced cancers. Assay used: immunoSEQ multiplex PCR; TCRdb lists only in-frame clones, some missing. The data hold tens of thousands of clones, with under 85% observed a single time. The sample here was CD4+ or CD8+ T cells sorted from blood, taken in a trial of the OX40 agonist ivuxolimab. The receptors were sampled from an adult with an advanced solid tumor such as melanoma, head and neck, liver or kidney cancer.

This clone turned up a few times. The rearrangement joins TRBV5-1 to TRBJ2-1; 7 positions agree with TRBD1. CDR3 length: 16 amino acids. The V and J ends lost 0 bases and 4 bases, in that order; junction bases with no gene match: 7. The V gene's germline CDR1 is SGHRS and CDR2 YFSETQ. CDR3 residues: CASSLAADRFYNEQFF. The CDR3 coding sequence is TGCGCCAGCAGCTTGGCCGCGGACAGGTTTTACAATGAGCAGTTCTTC.

This CDR3 reads CAWSLWVNTEAFF. For the CDR3, the DNA is TGTGCCTGGAGCTTATGGGTGAACACTGAAGCTTTCTTT. The rearrangement uses TRBV30 and TRBJ1-1; D gene unclear. This CDR3 has 13 residues. Per germline, CDR1 GTSNPN and CDR2 SVGIG (reference sequence). The V and J ends lost 3 bases and 0 bases respectively, with 8 bases between them.

The gene calls are TRBV5-4 and TRBJ2-3; 12 nucleotides align to TRBD2. The germline V gene encodes CDR1 SGHNT and CDR2 YYREEE (reference sequence). This CDR3 region has 17 residues. V lost 3 bases, J lost 0 bases, and 5 bases stayed unmatched. CDR3 sequence: CASSSRTSGDSTDTQYF. The DNA for the CDR3 is TGTGCCAGCAGCTCAAGGACTAGCGGGGATAGCACAGATACGCAGTATTTT.

The chain links TRBV19 to TRBJ1-3; D gene ambiguous. The CDR3 runs to 14 residues. Germline V lookup: CDR1 LNHDA, CDR2 SQIVND (reference sequence). V was shortened by 7 bases and J by 4 bases, with 14 bases between the two germline ends. CDR3 in DNA: TGTGCCAGTAAGCTCGAGACCTACGGAAACACCATATATTTT. Its translation is CASKLETYGNTIYF.

V and J are TRBV7-3 and TRBJ2-3; D might be TRBD2 (6 bases). V lost 5 bases and J lost 3, with 12 bases in between. The germline gives CDR1 SGHTA, CDR2 FQGTGA. The CDR3 loop spans 14 amino acids. This CDR3 reads CASSPGLKTDTQYF. In DNA, the CDR3 is TGTGCCAGCAGCCCCGGACTAAAAACAGATACGCAGTATTTT.

This chain connects TRBV6-1 to TRBJ1-2; D gene unclear. CDR1 and CDR2 from the germline V gene are MNHNS and SASEGT. This CDR3 is 14 amino acids long. V shed 7 bases and J shed 2 bases, with 14 bases lying between them. The CDR3 DNA is TGTGCCAGCACAAGGGAGACCCTAAACTATGGCTACACCTTC. Amino acids: CASTRETLNYGYTF.

Only one count was recorded for this clone. The V gene is TRBV5-1, the J gene TRBJ2-5, with 10 bases identical to TRBD2. The J segment lost 4 bases and the V segment lost 1 base, leaving 4 bases of the junction unmatched. Germline assignment: CDR1 SGHRS and CDR2 YFSETQ. CDR3 length equals 15 residues. The CDR3 bases are TGCGCCAGCAGCTTGAAGCGGGGGGGAAGAGAGACCCAGTACTTC. This sequence encodes CASSLKRGGRETQYF. The full variable domain, its missing parts supplied by reference TRBV5-1 and TRBJ2-5, is KAGVTQTPRYLIKTRGQQVTLSCSPISGHRSVSWYQQTPGQGLQFLFEYFSETQRNKGNFPGRFSGRQFSNSRSEMNVSTLELGDSALYLCASSLKRGGRETQYFGPGTRLLVL.

This chain links TRBV10-3 with TRBJ2-1, with TRBD2 matching 15 bases. The CDR3 is made up of 15 amino acids. From germline, CDR1 is ENHRY and CDR2 SYGVKD. J was trimmed by 7 bases and V by 6 bases; bases with no gene match: 4. Here the CDR3 reads CAIRSGLAGGNEQFF. The CDR3 DNA reads as TGTGCCATCAGATCAGGACTAGCGGGAGGGAATGAGCAGTTCTTC.

The chain recombines TRBV19 with TRBJ1-4; TRBD1 agrees at 7 bases. The V segment lost 3 bases and the J segment 5 bases; nucleotides outside the gene matches: 9. Looked up from germline, CDR1 is LNHDA and CDR2 is SQIVND (reference sequence). The CDR3 is 16 amino acids. The chain's CDR3 is CASSIQQGKLNEKLFF. CDR3 nucleotide sequence: TGTGCCAGTAGTATTCAACAGGGGAAGCTAAATGAAAAACTGTTTTTT. Using reference TRBV19 and TRBJ1-4 for the parts outside the CDR3, the full variable domain is DGGITQSPKYLFRKEGQNVTLSCEQNLNHDAMYWYRQDPGQGLRLIYYSQIVNDFQKGDIAEGYSVSREKKESFPLTVTSAQKNPTAFYLCASSIQQGKLNEKLFFGSGTQLSVL.

The chain carries TRBV15 and TRBJ2-7; 10 bases are a match to TRBD1. From germline, CDR1 is LNHNV and CDR2 YYDKDF (reference sequence). The CDR3 loop spans 17 amino acids. The junction had 8 bases not matched to a gene; V was cut back by 0 bases and J by 3 bases. CDR3 DNA: TGTGCCACCAGCAGAGATCTACGGACAGGGGGGAACTACGAGCAGTACTTC. This gives the protein CATSRDLRTGGNYEQYF.

The chain carries TRBV19 and TRBJ1-4; possibly TRBD1 for D (6 bases). The CDR3 has 14 residues. The ends were cut back, 10 bases at V and 3 bases at J, with 15 bases in the middle. CDR1 and CDR2 (germline): LNHDA, SQIVND (reference sequence). Written as DNA, the CDR3 is TGTGCCACTCAGACGGGGGCGGCTAATGAAAAACTGTTTTTT. Translation gives CATQTGAANEKLFF. The full variable domain, with the rest looked up from reference TRBV19 and TRBJ1-4, is DGGITQSPKYLFRKEGQNVTLSCEQNLNHDAMYWYRQDPGQGLRLIYYSQIVNDFQKGDIAEGYSVSREKKESFPLTVTSAQKNPTAFYLCATQTGAANEKLFFGSGTQLSVL.

V and J are TRBV15 and TRBJ2-1; D gene ambiguous. Germline CDR1 is LNHNV and CDR2 is YYDKDF (reference sequence). The length of the CDR3 is 15 residues. The germline V and J ends were trimmed by 0 bases and 6 bases, with 12 bases remaining between them. CDR3 sequence: CATSRDPFAFNEQFF. DNA for the CDR3: TGTGCCACCAGCAGAGACCCGTTCGCGTTCAATGAGCAGTTCTTC.

The gene calls are TRBV7-9 and TRBJ1-2; D unresolved. Germline assignment: CDR1 SEHNR and CDR2 FQNEAQ (reference sequence). V was shortened by 8 bases and J by 1 base, with 17 bases between the two germline ends. The CDR3 length is 15 residues. The CDR3 DNA is TGTGCCAGCGCTTTGACCGGCAGATTTAACTATGGCTACACCTTC. This encodes CASALTGRFNYGYTF.

V usage is TRBV18 and J usage is TRBJ2-1; possible D gene TRBD2, 5 bases. V was shortened by 4 bases and J by 0 bases, with 16 bases between the two germline ends. Per the germline V gene, CDR1 is KGHSH and CDR2 is LQKENI. The CDR3 spans 17 residues. Here the CDR3 reads CASSLDMEVSSYNEQFF. The CDR3 DNA is TGTGCCAGCTCACTGGATATGGAGGTGAGCTCCTACAATGAGCAGTTCTTC.

This chain connects TRBV7-3 to TRBJ1-5; TRBD1 matches 10 bases. Unmatched junction bases numbered 7, after V lost 4 bases and J lost 7 bases. Per germline, CDR1 SGHTA and CDR2 FQGTGA. The length of the CDR3 is 15 residues. The CDR3 reads CASSSTGGAGQPQHF. CDR3 sequence (DNA): TGTGCCAGCAGCTCGACAGGGGGCGCCGGACAGCCCCAGCATTTT.

The rearrangement uses TRBV19 and TRBJ2-7, with TRBD2 matching 10 bases. Germline V gives CDR1 LNHDA, CDR2 SQIVND (reference sequence). V was clipped by 4 bases and J by 5 bases; unmatched bases: 14. This CDR3 spans 17 amino acids. CDR3 loop: CASSTRRTSGEGNEQYF. The CDR3 bases are TGTGCCAGTAGTACCCGTCGGACTAGCGGCGAGGGGAACGAGCAGTACTTC. Using reference TRBV19 and TRBJ2-7 for the parts outside the CDR3, the full variable domain is DGGITQSPKYLFRKEGQNVTLSCEQNLNHDAMYWYRQDPGQGLRLIYYSQIVNDFQKGDIAEGYSVSREKKESFPLTVTSAQKNPTAFYLCASSTRRTSGEGNEQYFGPGTRLTVT.

This clone was counted between two and nine times. The V gene is TRBV27, the J gene TRBJ1-3, with a weak D call TRBD1 (6 bases). Germline-derived CDR1 and CDR2 are MNHEY and SMNVEV (reference sequence). V was clipped by 4 bases and J by 3 bases, with 10 bases between them. This CDR3 has 14 amino acids. The CDR3 DNA sequence: TGTGCCAGCAGTTCATTCAGGGGTGGAAACACCATATATTTT. Amino acid sequence: CASSSFRGGNTIYF.

This clone appeared a few times. This chain uses TRBV6-1 with TRBJ1-2; D is unresolved. The CDR3 totals 11 residues. With 7 bases removed from V and 5 bases from J, the gap between germline ends came to 8 bases. Germline V gives CDR1 MNHNS, CDR2 SASEGT. The CDR3 protein is CASTNGYGYTF. CDR3 DNA: TGTGCCAGCACGAACGGGTATGGCTACACCTTC.

CDR3 amino acids: CASSVEGGQSSGANVLTF. The CDR3 DNA is TGTGCCAGCAGCGTAGAGGGAGGGCAGAGCTCTGGGGCCAACGTCCTGACTTTC. This chain joins TRBV9 and TRBJ2-6; the match to TRBD2 covers 7 bases. This CDR3 has 18 residues. Germline trimming cut 0 bases from V and 0 bases from J; bases unmatched to any gene: 6. In germline, CDR1 is SGDLS, CDR2 YYNGEE. Full variable domain (rest looked up from reference TRBV9 and TRBJ2-6): DSGVTQTPKHLITATGQRVTLRCSPRSGDLSVYWYQQSLDQGLQFLIQYYNGEERAKGNILERFSAQQFPDLHSELNLSSLELGDSALYFCASSVEGGQSSGANVLTFGAGSRLTVL.